Below, 22 T cell receptor beta chains from the same sample are listed, as sequenced in a study of shared clonotypes between healthy human individuals. Sequenced by immunoSEQ multiplex PCR; TCRdb stores in-frame clones only, minus some. The table lists over 1.4 million clones, roughly 96% of them singletons. Sequenced sample: naive CD4+ T cells sorted from blood. Stated subset: CD45RA+ positively selected. These receptors all come from a man aged 25 to 40 in good health.

V and J are TRBV11-2 and TRBJ2-5, with 11 bases lining up with TRBD1. The CDR3 extends over 15 amino acids. Losses at the gene ends were 4 bases for V and 5 bases for J; bases not matched to a gene: 6. CDR1 is SGHAT and CDR2 is FQNNGV in the germline V gene. The CDR3 nucleotides read TGTGCCAGCAGCTCCGGGGACAGGGGGGCTGAGACCCAGTACTTC. This codes for CASSSGDRGAETQYF. The whole variable domain, remainder taken from reference TRBV11-2 and TRBJ2-5, is EAGVAQSPRYKIIEKRQSVAFWCNPISGHATLYWYQQILGQGPKLLIQFQNNGVVDDSQLPKDRFSAERLKGVDSTLKIQPAKLEDSAVYLCASSSGDRGAETQYFGPGTRLLVL.

This chain links TRBV7-2 with TRBJ2-1; 10 nucleotides agree with TRBD2. V lost 5 bases and J lost 8; bases outside the gene matches: 15. The CDR3 length is 17 residues. Per germline, CDR1 SGHTA and CDR2 FQGNSA. The CDR3 coding sequence is TGTGCCAGCAGCCGATCTAGCGGGAGTGGGGCACAATATGAGCAGTTCTTC. Residues: CASSRSSGSGAQYEQFF.

The V call is TRBV10-3, the J call TRBJ2-5; no definite D call. Germline-derived CDR1 and CDR2 are ENHRY and SYGVKD. Trimming removed 2 bases at V and 4 bases at J, with 5 bases between. The CDR3 has 12 residues. The CDR3, as DNA: TGTGCCATCAGTGAGGTCCGAGAGACCCAGTACTTC. Translated: CAISEVRETQYF.

The CDR3 loop reads CASSSTGQGVLGYNEQFF. Written as DNA, the CDR3 is TGTGCCAGCAGCTCGACGGGACAGGGGGTTCTAGGGTACAATGAGCAGTTCTTC. V and J are TRBV7-6 and TRBJ2-1, with 11 nucleotides matching TRBD1. The J segment lost 4 bases and the V segment lost 4 bases, leaving 12 bases of the junction unmatched. The CDR3 sequence is 18 residues long. CDR1 SGHVS and CDR2 FNYEAQ come from the germline V gene.

The V and J genes are TRBV6-5 and TRBJ1-2; D is perhaps TRBD1 (5 bases). Trimming left V 6 bases short and J 5 bases short, with 16 bases between. This CDR3 is built from 14 residues. The germline gives CDR1 MNHEY, CDR2 SVGAGI. This CDR3 reads CASRTPGGGYGYTF. In nucleotides, the CDR3 is TGTGCCAGCAGAACCCCCGGGGGTGGGTATGGCTACACCTTC.

This chain connects TRBV21-1 to TRBJ1-4; TRBD1, the table's D call, was not compared with the DNA. TRBV21-1 is tagged as a pseudogene. The CDR3 length is 18 residues. The CDR3 nucleotides read TGTGCCAGCACCGAGGTGGACAGGCCAGTTGGCAGGTGTGAAAAACTGTTTTTT. Its translation: CASTEVDRPVGRCEKLFF.

The chain has TRBV9 and TRBJ2-5; maybe TRBD2 (6 bases). The J call may be faulty, since TRBJ2-7 better matches the DNA end. CDR1 and CDR2 from the germline V gene are SGDLS and YYNGEE. The CDR3 has 16 amino acids. Written as DNA, the CDR3 is TGTGCCAGTTCCCGCCTGGGGCAGGGACTTTCCTACGAGCAGTACTTC. This codes for CASSRLGQGLSYEQYF.

J is TRBJ1-5 and V is TRBV30; D remains ambiguous. Trimming removed 6 bases at V and 4 bases at J, with 10 bases between. CDR1 and CDR2 from the germline V gene are GTSNPN and SVGIG (reference sequence). This CDR3 is built from 12 residues. CDR3 sequence reads: CACSRPNQPQHF. The DNA of the CDR3 is TGTGCCTGTTCCAGACCTAATCAGCCCCAGCATTTT.

This clone was observed once. V is TRBV6-6 and J is TRBJ1-2; D ambiguous. Germline values: CDR1 MNHNY, CDR2 SVGAGI (reference sequence). V lost 8 bases and J lost 4, with 20 bases in between. The CDR3 has 15 residues. The CDR3 sequence: CASRPPLSRGYGYTF. As DNA, the CDR3 is TGTGCCAGCCGCCCCCCACTTTCGCGGGGCTATGGCTACACCTTC.

V is TRBV18 and J is TRBJ2-5; no clear D gene. Trimming cost V 1 base and J 1 base, with 10 bases left between them. This CDR3 is 15 amino acids long. Germline CDR1 is KGHSH and CDR2 is LQKENI. Written as DNA, the CDR3 is TGTGCCAGCTCACCACTCTCCCAGCGCCAAGAGACCCAGTACTTC. Amino acids: CASSPLSQRQETQYF. The full variable domain, rest sourced from reference TRBV18 and TRBJ2-5, is NAGVMQNPRHLVRRRGQEARLRCSPMKGHSHVYWYRQLPEEGLKFMVYLQKENIIDESGMPKERFSAEFPKEGPSILRIQQVVRGDSAAYFCASSPLSQRQETQYFGPGTRLLVL.

This chain uses TRBV29-1 with TRBJ1-1; TRBD1 matches at 7 bases. The junction had 8 bases not matched to a gene; V was cut back by 0 bases and J by 4 bases. Per germline, CDR1 SQVTM and CDR2 ANQGSEA. There are 15 residues in the CDR3. This CDR3 reads CSVEDQGGWSTEAFF. The CDR3 bases are TGCAGCGTTGAAGATCAGGGGGGATGGAGCACTGAAGCTTTCTTT. The variable domain in full, completed from reference TRBV29-1 and TRBJ1-1, reads SAVISQKPSRDICQRGTSLTIQCQVDSQVTMMFWYRQQPGQSLTLIATANQGSEATYESGFVIDKFPISRPNLTFSTLTVSNMSPEDSSIYLCSVEDQGGWSTEAFFGQGTRLTVV.

This sequence joins TRBV10-1 and TRBJ2-2; D is possibly TRBD1 (6 bases). Germline V lookup: CDR1 WNHNN, CDR2 SYGVQD (reference sequence). The CDR3 has 17 amino acids. V dropped 3 bases and J dropped 0 bases, with 14 bases sitting between them. The CDR3 DNA is TGCGCCAGCAGTGACCCGACAGGCGGATCGAACACCGGGGAGCTGTTTTTT. Encoded protein: CASSDPTGGSNTGELFF.

V gene TRBV5-4 combines with J gene TRBJ1-2; the D gene is possibly TRBD1 (6 bases). The CDR3 is made up of 14 amino acids. CDR1 and CDR2 from the germline V gene are SGHNT and YYREEE (reference sequence). Trimming left V 5 bases short and J 0 bases short, with 11 bases between. CDR3 region: CASSLDRTNYGYTF. The CDR3 DNA sequence: TGTGCCAGCAGTCTTGACAGGACTAACTATGGCTACACCTTC.

V gene TRBV5-6 combines with J gene TRBJ2-3; TRBD2 matches at 10 bases. The length of the CDR3 is 14 residues. Trimming cost V 0 bases and J 5 bases; bases outside gene matches: 0. Germline V lookup: CDR1 SGHDT, CDR2 YYEEEE. CDR3 nucleotide sequence: TGTGCCAGCAGCTTGGGACTAGCGGGAGATACGCAGTATTTT. Its protein is CASSLGLAGDTQYF.

This chain joins TRBV7-8 and TRBJ2-1; 8 bases map to TRBD2. The junction had 12 bases not matched to a gene; V was cut back by 5 bases and J by 6 bases. Germline V CDR1 and CDR2: SGHVS, FQNEAQ. There are 16 residues in the CDR3. The CDR3 nucleotides read TGTGCCAGCAGCCCTAGGAGAGCGGGAGCGGCCAATGAGCAGTTCTTC. Its translation is CASSPRRAGAANEQFF. The entire variable domain, with the rest obtained from reference TRBV7-8 and TRBJ2-1, is as follows: GAGVSQSPRYKVAKRGQDVALRCDPISGHVSLFWYQQALGQGPEFLTYFQNEAQLDKSGLPSDRFFAERPEGSVSTLKIQRTQQEDSAVYLCASSPRRAGAANEQFFGPGTRLTVL.

The chain uses TRBV4-3 and TRBJ1-3; D not resolved. V shed 1 base and J shed 0 bases, with 4 bases lying between them. The CDR3 runs to 14 residues. Per the germline V gene, CDR1 is LGHNA and CDR2 is YSLEER. The CDR3 spells CASSQASSGNTIYF. The CDR3 DNA reads as TGCGCCAGCAGCCAAGCTAGCTCTGGAAACACCATATATTTT.

This clone was detected once. The rearrangement links TRBV6-1 to TRBJ2-5, with D perhaps matching TRBD2 (7 bases). CDR3 length equals 12 residues. Trimming stripped 6 bases from V and 7 bases from J, with 12 bases between. CDR1 is MNHNS and CDR2 is SASEGT in the germline V gene. The CDR3 DNA reads TGTGCCAGCAGGGGCGGGGGCAGGACCCAGTACTTC. As protein: CASRGGGRTQYF.

The chain joins TRBV7-3 to TRBJ2-1, with D possibly TRBD2 on 5 matching bases. Trimming pared 1 base from V and 1 base from J, leaving 8 bases between. The CDR3 extends over 15 amino acids. Germline V CDR1 and CDR2: SGHTA, FQGTGA. CDR3 coding DNA: TGTGCCAGCAGCTTAATGAGCGGTTCCTACAATGAGCAGTTCTTC. It encodes CASSLMSGSYNEQFF.

The chain recombines TRBV9 with TRBJ2-7; 10 bases fit TRBD2. The V and J ends lost 0 bases and 3 bases, in that order; junction bases with no gene match: 6. Germline V gene lookup returns CDR1 SGDLS and CDR2 YYNGEE. This CDR3 is 16 amino acids long. This CDR3 is CASSVGPRTSGYEQYF. The CDR3 bases are TGTGCCAGCAGCGTAGGGCCTCGGACTAGCGGCTACGAGCAGTACTTC.

This clone occurred once. The chain carries TRBV5-4 and TRBJ2-7; 8 bases are a match to TRBD1. With V trimmed by 4 bases and J by 0 bases, 6 bases remained unmatched. CDR1 and CDR2 from the germline V gene are SGHNT and YYREEE (reference sequence). The CDR3 totals 15 residues. CDR3 bases: TGTGCCAGCAGCCTCTCCGGGACAGGCTCCTACGAGCAGTACTTC. It specifies CASSLSGTGSYEQYF.

There are many counts of this clone. V gene TRBV7-2 combines with J gene TRBJ2-7; tentatively, D is TRBD2 (6 bases). V dropped 5 bases and J dropped 4 bases, with 18 bases sitting between them. This CDR3 has 15 amino acids. Germline CDR1 is SGHTA and CDR2 is FQGNSA. The CDR3 region has the DNA TGTGCCAGCAGCCGATGGACCGGGAGCTGGTACGAGCAGTACTTC. Encoded protein: CASSRWTGSWYEQYF. The full variable domain, completed using reference TRBV7-2 and TRBJ2-7, is GAGVSQSPSNKVTEKGKDVELRCDPISGHTALYWYRQSLGQGLEFLIYFQGNSAPDKSGLPSDRFSAERTGGSVSTLTIQRTQQEDSAVYLCASSRWTGSWYEQYFGPGTRLTVT.

With respect to this clone: Different DNA sequences within this sample yield the same CDR3. Written as DNA, the CDR3 is TGTGCCAGCTCACCAAACAGGGCCTACGAGCAGTACTTC. Amino acid sequence: CASSPNRAYEQYF. J is TRBJ2-7 and V is TRBV18; weak D call: TRBD1 (6 bases). The V gene lost 2 bases and the J gene lost 2 bases, with 7 bases spanning the gap. The CDR3 totals 13 residues. Looked up from germline, CDR1 is KGHSH and CDR2 is LQKENI. Based on the CDR3 plus reference TRBV18 and TRBJ2-7, the full variable domain is NAGVMQNPRHLVRRRGQEARLRCSPMKGHSHVYWYRQLPEEGLKFMVYLQKENIIDESGMPKERFSAEFPKEGPSILRIQQVVRGDSAAYFCASSPNRAYEQYFGPGTRLTVT.